What follows is one TCR beta chain and its context. The sample comes from a study of blood T cell repertoires in COVID-19. Study-wide context: Acute and convalescent COVID-19 specimens originated in the United States, Italy and Spain. PBMCs, B-cell-depleted T cells, or T cells provided the cDNA or gDNA that made up the material.

TCRdb keeps only in-frame clones here, not all; method: immunoSEQ multiplex PCR. In the table there are around 40,000 clones, roughly 90% of which are singletons. The germline gives CDR1 MNHEY, CDR2 SMNVEV (reference sequence). Between the trimmed V and J ends, which lost 4 bases and 3 bases, there was a span of 10 bases. The CDR3 is 13 residues long. This clonotype originated in a man aged 50-59 years with active COVID-19. This chain links TRBV27 with TRBJ2-7; D may be TRBD1 (6 bases). Sequenced material: peripheral blood. The CDR3 sequence: CASSSGHGYEQYF. The CDR3 nucleotides read TGTGCCAGCAGTTCGGGACATGGCTACGAGCAGTACTTC.